The subject of this entry is one TCR beta chain. Its antigen is unknown. This record comes from a study of T-cell memory formation after mild COVID-19. About the study: Clusters were largely donor specific.

V was trimmed by 3 bases and J by 2 bases, leaving 11 bases between them. Germline assignment: CDR1 SGHVS and CDR2 FQNEAQ. The CDR3 sequence is 15 residues long. 5'RACE with constant-segment primers built TCRalpha and TCRbeta cDNA libraries with UMIs. TCRdb redid the calling of the 5' RACE reads with MiXCR, one entry per CDR3 protein. The sample includes hundreds of thousands of distinct CDR3 sequences, more than 15% seen only once; the top ten take around a fifth. Whole-study results and caveats: CD4+ contracting clones lay mainly in CM and EM, CD8+ ones in EMRA. Pre-infection memory carried some responding clones, suggesting that cross-reactive memory joined.

What was sequenced was PBMCs or a T cell subset sorted from them (not recorded which). V and J are TRBV7-8 and TRBJ1-5; tentative D call: TRBD1 (5 bases). The TCR originated in a man between 18 and 35 years old who had mild COVID-19 (a few samples of this study predate the infection). Cell type and time point are not known. DNA of the CDR3: TGTGCCAGCAGCTTGGGGCGACAGCGCAATCAGCCCCAGCATTTT. It specifies CASSLGRQRNQPQHF.